The 26 T cell receptor beta chains in this list originate from one sample, sequenced in a study of cytomegalovirus exposure and HLA in healthy donors. Researchers ran the PCR with 60 Vbeta and 13 Jbeta primers. Generated by immunoSEQ multiplex PCR, the TCRdb table keeps only in-frame clones and is missing some. The sample lists about 120,000 clones, approximately 80% occurring once. Material for sequencing was PBMCs. Receptors were obtained from a female donor in good health and CMV-seropositive.

This sequence joins TRBV19 and TRBJ2-5; perhaps TRBD2 as D (6 bases). Trimming left V 2 bases short and J 3 bases short, with 10 bases between. Per the germline V gene, CDR1 is LNHDA and CDR2 is SQIVND (reference sequence). This CDR3 spans 14 amino acids. The chain's CDR3 is CASSIQGGEETQYF. The CDR3 DNA sequence: TGTGCCAGTAGTATACAGGGCGGGGAAGAGACCCAGTACTTC.

This clone has only a few counts. V usage is TRBV4-2 and J usage is TRBJ1-5; D unclear. The germline V gene encodes CDR1 LGHNA and CDR2 YNFKEQ. Trimming left V 0 bases short and J 6 bases short, with 9 bases between. The CDR3 has 14 amino acids. The CDR3 DNA sequence: TGTGCCAGCAGCCAAGATAGCGGAACTCAGCCCCAGCATTTT. This gives the protein CASSQDSGTQPQHF.

The genes are TRBV28 and TRBJ1-4, with D possibly being TRBD1 (5 bases). The CDR3 covers 15 residues. Germline CDR1 reads MDHEN; CDR2 reads SYDVKM. Trimming took off 3 bases at V and 1 base at J, with 9 bases between the two ends. CDR3 residues: CASSLPGLTNEKLFF. For the CDR3, the DNA is TGTGCCAGCAGTTTGCCAGGGTTAACTAATGAAAAACTGTTTTTT.

V usage is TRBV7-8 and J usage is TRBJ2-7, with D unresolved. Germline V gene data show CDR1 as SGHVS and CDR2 as FQNEAQ. The ends were cut back, 5 bases at V and 0 bases at J, with 14 bases in the middle. The CDR3 is made up of 15 amino acids. The CDR3 region is CASSPHYVSSYEQYF. The DNA of the CDR3 is TGTGCCAGCAGCCCCCACTACGTAAGCTCCTACGAGCAGTACTTC.

The chain carries TRBV27 and TRBJ1-1, with D perhaps TRBD1 (6 bases). This CDR3 has 14 residues. The germline V and J ends were trimmed by 4 bases and 8 bases, with 17 bases remaining between them. Germline CDR1 and CDR2: MNHEY and SMNVEV (reference sequence). The CDR3 DNA reads TGTGCCAGCAGTTACCAGACAGGTTTGGGGGAAGCTTTCTTT. Translated: CASSYQTGLGEAFF.

The DNA of the CDR3 is TGCGCCAGCAGCTCGGAGCGGGGGGGCTACAATGAGCAGTTCTTC. Amino acids: CASSSERGGYNEQFF. This chain links TRBV5-1 with TRBJ2-1, with TRBD2 identical over 10 bases. This CDR3 is built from 15 residues. The junction had 3 bases not matched to a gene; V was cut back by 3 bases and J by 3 bases. Germline V CDR1 and CDR2: SGHRS, YFSETQ. Based on the CDR3 plus reference TRBV5-1 and TRBJ2-1, the full variable domain is KAGVTQTPRYLIKTRGQQVTLSCSPISGHRSVSWYQQTPGQGLQFLFEYFSETQRNKGNFPGRFSGRQFSNSRSEMNVSTLELGDSALYLCASSSERGGYNEQFFGPGTRLTVL.

This clone was seen only a few times. CDR3 protein: CAWTDSPTNEKLFF. As DNA, the CDR3 is TGTGCCTGGACGGACAGCCCAACTAATGAAAAACTGTTTTTT. V usage is TRBV30 and J usage is TRBJ1-4, with D perhaps TRBD1 (6 bases). Germline assignment: CDR1 GTSNPN and CDR2 SVGIG (reference sequence). The CDR3 length is 14 residues. The V end was cut by 4 bases, the J end by 0 bases, with 9 bases between.

V gene TRBV9 combines with J gene TRBJ1-2; TRBD1 matches 7 bases. J was trimmed by 5 bases and V by 0 bases; bases with no gene match: 7. The CDR3 is made up of 15 amino acids. Looked up from germline, CDR1 is SGDLS and CDR2 is YYNGEE. CDR3 nucleotide sequence: TGTGCCAGCAGCGTAGCGGGACAGCCTAGATATGGCTACACCTTC. It codes for CASSVAGQPRYGYTF.

The J gene is TRBJ1-1, the V gene TRBV27; 9 bases fit TRBD1. The V gene's germline CDR1 is MNHEY and CDR2 SMNVEV (reference sequence). This CDR3 is built from 15 residues. Germline trimming cut 2 bases from V and 7 bases from J; bases unmatched to any gene: 8. This chain's CDR3 is CASSLGQGIFGEAFF. The CDR3 nucleotides are TGTGCCAGCAGTTTAGGACAGGGGATTTTTGGTGAAGCTTTCTTT.

The rearrangement links TRBV7-2 to TRBJ1-4; 7 bases are shared with TRBD1. Trimming at V came to 2 bases and at J to 6 bases, leaving 6 bases not matched to a gene. Germline V CDR1 and CDR2: SGHTA, FQGNSA. The CDR3 loop spans 15 amino acids. The CDR3 is CASSLSPTGDEKLFF. DNA for the CDR3: TGTGCCAGCAGCTTATCCCCTACAGGGGATGAAAAACTGTTTTTT.

The chain recombines TRBV19 with TRBJ2-7; 8 bases map to TRBD1. This CDR3 comprises 14 residues. Germline assignment: CDR1 LNHDA and CDR2 SQIVND (reference sequence). Trimming at V came to 4 bases and at J to 2 bases, leaving 4 bases not matched to a gene. The CDR3 coding sequence is TGTGCCAGTAGTAGAGGACAGGGAACCTACGAGCAGTACTTC. This encodes CASSRGQGTYEQYF.

CDR3 DNA sequence: TGTGCCAGCAGTCAACAGCCATATACGGACGAGCAGTACTTC. Encoded protein: CASSQQPYTDEQYF. The chain joins TRBV6-5 to TRBJ2-7; D gene uncertain. Germline values: CDR1 MNHEY, CDR2 SVGAGI. Trimming took 5 bases from V and 5 from J, leaving 16 bases between them. CDR3 length: 14 amino acids.

The chain carries TRBV14 and TRBJ2-3; 10 bases agree with TRBD2. Germline V gene lookup returns CDR1 SGHDN and CDR2 FVKESK. The CDR3 has 16 residues. V dropped 1 base and J dropped 5; count of bases not matched to a gene: 6. The chain's CDR3 is CASSQGLAGLKDTQYF. Written as DNA, the CDR3 is TGTGCCAGCAGCCAAGGACTAGCGGGTCTGAAAGATACGCAGTATTTT. Drawing the rest from reference TRBV14 and TRBJ2-3, the complete variable domain is EAGVTQFPSHSVIEKGQTVTLRCDPISGHDNLYWYRRVMGKEIKFLLHFVKESKQDESGMPNNRFLAERTGGTYSTLKVQPAELEDSGVYFCASSQGLAGLKDTQYFGPGTRLTVL.

V gene TRBV30 combines with J gene TRBJ1-2, with D uncertain. This CDR3 is built from 11 residues. Germline lookup yields CDR1 GTSNPN and CDR2 SVGIG (reference sequence). Trimming pared 2 bases from V and 5 bases from J, leaving 6 bases between. The CDR3 region is CAWSPGYGYTF. The CDR3 DNA sequence: TGTGCCTGGAGTCCCGGGTATGGCTACACCTTC. The full variable domain, rest sourced from reference TRBV30 and TRBJ1-2, is SQTIHQWPATLVQPVGSPLSLECTVEGTSNPNLYWYRQAAGRGLQLLFYSVGIGQISSEVPQNLSASRPQDRQFILSSKKLLLSDSGFYLCAWSPGYGYTFGSGTRLTVV.

The V gene is TRBV6-1, the J gene TRBJ2-3; D is unresolved. Trimming stripped 0 bases from V and 2 bases from J, with 18 bases between. The germline V gene has CDR1 MNHNS and CDR2 SASEGT. The CDR3 has 18 residues. Here the CDR3 reads CASSEAGRHESYTDTQYF. DNA of the CDR3: TGTGCCAGCAGTGAAGCAGGCCGACATGAGTCGTACACAGATACGCAGTATTTT.

This clone occurred once. V is TRBV28 and J is TRBJ1-5, with 7 bases matching TRBD1. The CDR3 covers 13 residues. V was clipped by 6 bases and J by 4 bases; unmatched bases: 3. CDR1 and CDR2 from the germline V gene are MDHEN and SYDVKM. The CDR3 DNA is TGTGCCAGCAGGACAGGGTTAAATCAGCCCCAGCATTTT. It yields the protein CASRTGLNQPQHF.

The chain has TRBV6-5 and TRBJ1-2; no firm D call. The CDR3 has 11 amino acids. The germline V gene encodes CDR1 MNHEY and CDR2 SVGAGI. V shed 10 bases and J shed 8 bases, with 14 bases lying between them. The CDR3 nucleotides read TGTGCCACCACTGAGGGCAACGGCTACACCTTC. Its protein is CATTEGNGYTF.

V and J are TRBV9 and TRBJ1-4; TRBD1 aligns across 9 bases. J was trimmed by 7 bases and V by 3 bases; bases with no gene match: 4. Germline assignment: CDR1 SGDLS and CDR2 YYNGEE. The CDR3 covers 14 residues. The CDR3 DNA sequence: TGTGCCAGCAGCGAGAGGGGACAGGGTGAAAAACTGTTTTTT. Protein product: CASSERGQGEKLFF.

This chain uses TRBV7-9 with TRBJ2-7, with D unresolved. The CDR3 has 12 amino acids. The ends were cut back, 6 bases at V and 6 bases at J, with 12 bases in the middle. Germline CDR1 SEHNR, CDR2 FQNEAQ (reference sequence). The CDR3 DNA sequence: TGTGCCAGCAGAATTTTAGGCGGCGAGCAGTACTTC. Amino acid sequence: CASRILGGEQYF.

The rearrangement links TRBV5-1 to TRBJ1-4; D gene unclear. V lost 4 bases and J 4 bases, leaving 17 bases between the germline ends. Germline V lookup: CDR1 SGHRS, CDR2 YFSETQ. The CDR3 extends over 16 amino acids. CDR3 residues: CASSLIAGSSNEKLFF. CDR3 in DNA: TGCGCCAGCAGCCTCATCGCGGGGAGTAGTAATGAAAAACTGTTTTTT.

J is TRBJ2-7 and V is TRBV6-5, with unresolved D. The germline V gene encodes CDR1 MNHEY and CDR2 SVGAGI. The CDR3 loop spans 12 amino acids. The V end was cut by 8 bases, the J end by 0 bases, with 8 bases between. DNA of the CDR3: TGTGCCAGCGGCGGATACTCCTACGAGCAGTACTTC. Its protein product is CASGGYSYEQYF.

This chain connects TRBV4-1 to TRBJ2-3; TRBD1 matches 8 bases. The CDR3 is 13 residues long. In germline, CDR1 is MGHRA, CDR2 YSYEKL. V shed 1 base, J shed 10 bases, and the junction held 4 bases outside the gene matches. The CDR3 DNA sequence: TGCGCCAGCAGCCAAGTTGTGGGACAGGCGCAGTATTTT. It encodes CASSQVVGQAQYF.

This clone was observed a handful of times. The V and J genes are TRBV28 and TRBJ2-2; D is possibly TRBD2 (5 bases). The CDR3 runs 14 residues. Germline V CDR1 and CDR2: MDHEN, SYDVKM. V lost 7 bases and J 5 bases, leaving 14 bases between the germline ends. CDR3 in amino acids: CASMKPGNTGELFF. The CDR3 DNA reads as TGTGCCAGCATGAAGCCGGGAAATACCGGGGAGCTGTTTTTT.

This clone was found a few times. This chain joins TRBV7-8 and TRBJ1-5; possibly TRBD1 for D (6 bases). There are 14 residues in the CDR3. Germline loops: CDR1 SGHVS, CDR2 FQNEAQ. The ends were cut back, 1 base at V and 6 bases at J, with 10 bases in the middle. CDR3 amino acids: CASSLVGGGQPQHF. The CDR3 bases are TGTGCCAGCAGCTTAGTAGGGGGGGGTCAGCCCCAGCATTTT.

The chain joins TRBV19 to TRBJ1-5; D unresolved. Germline V gives CDR1 LNHDA, CDR2 SQIVND (reference sequence). The CDR3 is 13 amino acids. The V gene lost 5 bases and the J gene lost 4 bases, with 9 bases spanning the gap. The CDR3 region is CASSVQANQPQHF. The CDR3 DNA reads as TGTGCCAGTAGTGTTCAGGCGAATCAGCCCCAGCATTTT.

The chain recombines TRBV7-6 with TRBJ1-1, with unresolved D. CDR3 length equals 16 residues. V lost 4 bases and J 0 bases, leaving 15 bases between the germline ends. The germline V gene encodes CDR1 SGHVS and CDR2 FNYEAQ. This CDR3 reads CASSSGRSSLNTEAFF. The CDR3 DNA follows: TGTGCCAGCAGCTCCGGTCGGAGCAGCTTGAACACTGAAGCTTTCTTT. Combining the CDR3 with reference TRBV7-6 and TRBJ1-1 gives the whole variable domain GAGVSQSPRYKVTKRGQDVALRCDPISGHVSLYWYRQALGQGPEFLTYFNYEAQQDKSGLPNDRFSAERPEGSISTLTIQRTEQRDSAMYRCASSSGRSSLNTEAFFGQGTRLTVV.